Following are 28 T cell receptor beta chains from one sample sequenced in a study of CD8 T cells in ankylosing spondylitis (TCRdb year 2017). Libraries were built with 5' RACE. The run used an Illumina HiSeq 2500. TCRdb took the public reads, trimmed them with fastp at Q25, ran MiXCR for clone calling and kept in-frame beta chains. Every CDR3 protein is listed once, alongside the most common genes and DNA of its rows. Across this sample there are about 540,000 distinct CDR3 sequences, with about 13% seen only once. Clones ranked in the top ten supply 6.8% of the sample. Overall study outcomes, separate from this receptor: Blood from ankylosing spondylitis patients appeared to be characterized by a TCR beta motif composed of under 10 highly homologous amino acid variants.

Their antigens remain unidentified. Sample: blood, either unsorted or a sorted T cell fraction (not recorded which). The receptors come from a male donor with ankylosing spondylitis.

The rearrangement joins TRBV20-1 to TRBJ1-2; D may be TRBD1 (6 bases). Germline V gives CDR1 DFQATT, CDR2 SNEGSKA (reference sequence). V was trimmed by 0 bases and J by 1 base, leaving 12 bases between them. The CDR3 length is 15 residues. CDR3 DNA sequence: TGCAGTGCTAGAGAAGGTGACAGGCTTAACTATGGCTACACCTTC. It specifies CSAREGDRLNYGYTF.

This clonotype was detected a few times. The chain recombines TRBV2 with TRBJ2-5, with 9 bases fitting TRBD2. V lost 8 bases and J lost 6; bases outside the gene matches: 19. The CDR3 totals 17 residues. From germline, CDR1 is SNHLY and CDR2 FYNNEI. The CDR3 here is CASFGDVSGSSLKTQYF. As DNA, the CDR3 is TGTGCCAGCTTCGGGGACGTTAGCGGGAGTAGTTTGAAGACCCAGTACTTC.

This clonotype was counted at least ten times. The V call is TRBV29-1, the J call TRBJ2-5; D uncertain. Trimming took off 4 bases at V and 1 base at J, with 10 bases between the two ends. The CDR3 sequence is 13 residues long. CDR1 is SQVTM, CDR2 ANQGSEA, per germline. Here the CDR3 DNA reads TGCAGCGTTGGAGAAGGGCTCCAAGAGACCCAGTACTTC. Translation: CSVGEGLQETQYF.

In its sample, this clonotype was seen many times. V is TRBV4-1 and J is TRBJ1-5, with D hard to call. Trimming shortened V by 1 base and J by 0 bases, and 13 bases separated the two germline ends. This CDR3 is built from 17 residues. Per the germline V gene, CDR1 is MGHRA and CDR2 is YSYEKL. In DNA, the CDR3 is TGCGCCAGCAGCCAAGGACCGAAAGGCTATAGCAATCAGCCCCAGCATTTT. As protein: CASSQGPKGYSNQPQHF.

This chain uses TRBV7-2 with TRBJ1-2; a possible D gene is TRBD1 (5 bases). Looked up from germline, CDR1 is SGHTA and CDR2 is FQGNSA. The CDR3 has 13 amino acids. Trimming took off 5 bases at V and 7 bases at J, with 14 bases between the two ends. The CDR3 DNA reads TGTGCCAGCAGCGAGACCTGGGACCTTGGCTACACCTTC. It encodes CASSETWDLGYTF. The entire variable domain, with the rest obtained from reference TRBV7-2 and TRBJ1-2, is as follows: GAGVSQSPSNKVTEKGKDVELRCDPISGHTALYWYRQSLGQGLEFLIYFQGNSAPDKSGLPSDRFSAERTGGSVSTLTIQRTQQEDSAVYLCASSETWDLGYTFGSGTRLTVV.

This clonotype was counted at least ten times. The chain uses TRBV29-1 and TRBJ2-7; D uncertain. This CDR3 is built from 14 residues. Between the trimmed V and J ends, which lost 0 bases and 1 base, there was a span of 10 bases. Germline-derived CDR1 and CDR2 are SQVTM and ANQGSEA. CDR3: CSVEDPTSSYEQYF. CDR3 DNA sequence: TGCAGCGTTGAAGATCCGACAAGTTCCTACGAGCAGTACTTC.

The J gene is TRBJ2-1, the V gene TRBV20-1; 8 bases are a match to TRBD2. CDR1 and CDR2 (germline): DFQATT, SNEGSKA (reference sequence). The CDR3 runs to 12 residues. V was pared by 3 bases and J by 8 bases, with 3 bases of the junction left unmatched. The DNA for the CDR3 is TGCAGTGCTAGCCTAGCGGGTGATGAGCAGTTCTTC. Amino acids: CSASLAGDEQFF.

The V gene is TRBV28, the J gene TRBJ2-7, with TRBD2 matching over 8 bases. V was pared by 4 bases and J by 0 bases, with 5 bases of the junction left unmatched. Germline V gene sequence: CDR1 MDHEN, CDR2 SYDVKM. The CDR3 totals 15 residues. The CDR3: CASSSRGGGSYEQYV. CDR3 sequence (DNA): TGTGCCAGCAGTTCCCGGGGGGGTGGCTCCTACGAGCAGTACGTC.

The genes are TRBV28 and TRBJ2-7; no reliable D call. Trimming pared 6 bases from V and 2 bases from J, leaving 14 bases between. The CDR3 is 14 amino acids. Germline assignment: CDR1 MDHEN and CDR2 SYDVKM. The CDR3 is CASRYLSGTYEQYF. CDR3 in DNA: TGTGCCAGCAGGTACCTTTCAGGCACCTACGAGCAGTACTTC.

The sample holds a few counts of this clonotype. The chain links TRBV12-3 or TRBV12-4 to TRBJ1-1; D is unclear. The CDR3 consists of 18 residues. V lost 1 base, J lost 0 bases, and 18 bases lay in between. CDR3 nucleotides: TGTGCCAGCAGTTTAGTTGTGGGGTCGGTCGGGGTGAACACTGAAGCTTTCTTT. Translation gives CASSLVVGSVGVNTEAFF.

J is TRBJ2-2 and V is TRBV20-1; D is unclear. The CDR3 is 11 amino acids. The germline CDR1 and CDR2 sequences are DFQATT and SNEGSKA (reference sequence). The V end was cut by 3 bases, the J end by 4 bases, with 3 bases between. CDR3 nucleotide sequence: TGCAGTGCTAGCTTCACCGGGGAGCTGTTTTTT. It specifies CSASFTGELFF.

The CDR3 is CATRDMRQGSDTGELFF. The CDR3 coding sequence is TGTGCCACCAGGGACATGCGACAGGGGTCGGACACCGGGGAGCTGTTTTTT. The chain recombines TRBV24-1 with TRBJ2-2, with 8 bases identical to TRBD1. V trimming: 7 bases; J trimming: 3 bases; junction bases outside the gene matches: 12. CDR3 length: 17 residues. CDR1 is KGHDR and CDR2 is SFDVKD in the germline V gene.

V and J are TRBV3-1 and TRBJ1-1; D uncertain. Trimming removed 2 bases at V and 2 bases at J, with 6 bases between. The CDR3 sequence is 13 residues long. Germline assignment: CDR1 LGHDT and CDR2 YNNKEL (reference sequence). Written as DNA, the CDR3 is TGTGCCAGCAGCCAACGGCTAAACACTGAAGCTTTCTTT. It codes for CASSQRLNTEAFF. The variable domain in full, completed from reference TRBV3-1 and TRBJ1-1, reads DTAVSQTPKYLVTQMGNDKSIKCEQNLGHDTMYWYKQDSKKFLKIMFSYNNKELIINETVPNRFSPKSPDKAHLNLHINSLELGDSAVYFCASSQRLNTEAFFGQGTRLTVV.

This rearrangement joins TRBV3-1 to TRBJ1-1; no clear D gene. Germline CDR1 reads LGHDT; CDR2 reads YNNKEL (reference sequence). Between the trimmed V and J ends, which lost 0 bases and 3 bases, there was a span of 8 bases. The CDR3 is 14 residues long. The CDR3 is CASSQDQVYTEAFF. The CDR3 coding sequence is TGTGCCAGCAGCCAAGATCAAGTCTACACTGAAGCTTTCTTT.

CDR3 coding DNA: TGCGCCAGCAGACCCGGGACAGGGGGCTCCGGGGAGCTGTTTTTT. This encodes CASRPGTGGSGELFF. This sequence joins TRBV10-1 and TRBJ2-2; 12 bases fit TRBD1. V dropped 6 bases and J dropped 6; count of bases not matched to a gene: 5. Germline V lookup: CDR1 WNHNN, CDR2 SYGVQD (reference sequence). CDR3 length: 15 amino acids.

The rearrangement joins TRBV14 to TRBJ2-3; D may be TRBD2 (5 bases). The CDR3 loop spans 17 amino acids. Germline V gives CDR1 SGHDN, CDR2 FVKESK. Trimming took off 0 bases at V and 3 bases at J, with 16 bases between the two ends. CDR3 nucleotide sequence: TGTGCCAGCAGCCAAGAGGACGGCGGGTGGTCGACAGATACGCAGTATTTT. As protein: CASSQEDGGWSTDTQYF.

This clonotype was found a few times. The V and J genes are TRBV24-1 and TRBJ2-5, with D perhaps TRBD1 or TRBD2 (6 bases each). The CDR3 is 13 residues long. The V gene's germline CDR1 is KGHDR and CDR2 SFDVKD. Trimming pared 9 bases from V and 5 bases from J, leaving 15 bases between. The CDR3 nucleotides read TGTGCCACCGGAGGTGGGGGGCGCGAGACCCAGTACTTC. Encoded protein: CATGGGGRETQYF.

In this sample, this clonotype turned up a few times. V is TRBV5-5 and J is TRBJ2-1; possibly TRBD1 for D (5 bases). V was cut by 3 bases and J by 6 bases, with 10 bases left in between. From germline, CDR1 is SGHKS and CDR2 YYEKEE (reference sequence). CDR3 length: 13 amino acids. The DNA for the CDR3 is TGTGCCAGCAGCTGGCAGGGTGGCAATGAGCAGTTCTTC. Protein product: CASSWQGGNEQFF.

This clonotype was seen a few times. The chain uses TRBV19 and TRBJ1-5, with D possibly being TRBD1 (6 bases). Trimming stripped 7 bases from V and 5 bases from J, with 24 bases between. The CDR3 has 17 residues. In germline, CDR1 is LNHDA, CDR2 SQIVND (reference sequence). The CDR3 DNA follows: TGTGCCAGTACCGACTTGAGGGGGGATCCTGCCCATCAGCCCCAGCATTTT. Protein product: CASTDLRGDPAHQPQHF.

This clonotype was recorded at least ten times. The CDR3 DNA reads as TGCAGTGCTTTTCAGGGACGGGAAGCCAAAAACATTCAGTACTTC. The encoded protein is CSAFQGREAKNIQYF. The chain uses TRBV20-1 and TRBJ2-4, with D perhaps being TRBD1 or TRBD2 (5 bases each). V was pared by 5 bases and J by 0 bases, with 14 bases between. This CDR3 contains 15 residues. The germline V gene encodes CDR1 DFQATT and CDR2 SNEGSKA (reference sequence).

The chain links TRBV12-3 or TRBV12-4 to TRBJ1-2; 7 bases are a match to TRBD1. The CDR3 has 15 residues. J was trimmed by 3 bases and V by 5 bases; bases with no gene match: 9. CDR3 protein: CASSPWDRSDYGYTF. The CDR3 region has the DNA TGTGCCAGCAGTCCCTGGGACAGATCTGACTATGGCTACACCTTC.

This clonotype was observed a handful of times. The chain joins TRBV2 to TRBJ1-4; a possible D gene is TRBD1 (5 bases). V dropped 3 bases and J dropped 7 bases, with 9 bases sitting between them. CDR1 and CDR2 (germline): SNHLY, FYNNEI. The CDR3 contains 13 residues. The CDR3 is CASSDWGSEKLFF. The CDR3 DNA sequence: TGTGCCAGCAGTGATTGGGGGTCTGAAAAACTGTTTTTT. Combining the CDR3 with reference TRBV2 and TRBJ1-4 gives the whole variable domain EPEVTQTPSHQVTQMGQEVILRCVPISNHLYFYWYRQILGQKVEFLVSFYNNEISEKSEIFDDQFSVERPDGSNFTLKIRSTKLEDSAMYFCASSDWGSEKLFFGSGTQLSVL.

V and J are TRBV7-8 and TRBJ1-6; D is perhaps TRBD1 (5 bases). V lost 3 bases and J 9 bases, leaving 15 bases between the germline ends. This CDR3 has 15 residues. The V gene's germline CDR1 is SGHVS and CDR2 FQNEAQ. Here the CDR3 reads CASSFSGAHGSPLHF. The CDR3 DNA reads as TGTGCCAGCAGCTTCTCCGGGGCCCATGGTTCACCCCTCCACTTT.

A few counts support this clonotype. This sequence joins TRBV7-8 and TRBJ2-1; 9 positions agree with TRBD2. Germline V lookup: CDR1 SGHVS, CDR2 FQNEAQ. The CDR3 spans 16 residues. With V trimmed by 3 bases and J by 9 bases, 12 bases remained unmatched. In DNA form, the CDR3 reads TGTGCCAGCAGCTTTTCGACTAGCGGAGCTCGTGGTGAGCAGTTCTTC. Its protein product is CASSFSTSGARGEQFF.

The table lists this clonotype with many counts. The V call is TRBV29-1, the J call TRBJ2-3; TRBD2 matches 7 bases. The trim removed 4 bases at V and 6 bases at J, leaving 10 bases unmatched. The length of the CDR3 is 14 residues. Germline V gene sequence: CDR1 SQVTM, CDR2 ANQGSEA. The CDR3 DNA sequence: TGCAGCGTTGCTTTTGCGGGAGTATACGATACGCAGTATTTT. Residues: CSVAFAGVYDTQYF.

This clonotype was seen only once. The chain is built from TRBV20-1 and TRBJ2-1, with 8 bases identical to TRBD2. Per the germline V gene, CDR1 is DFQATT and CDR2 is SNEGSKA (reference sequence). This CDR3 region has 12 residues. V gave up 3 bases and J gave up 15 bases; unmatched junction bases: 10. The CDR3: CSASRPGLDLFF. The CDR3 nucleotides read TGCAGTGCTAGCAGACCGGGACTAGATCTGTTCTTC.

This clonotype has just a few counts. The CDR3 sequence is CASSIGAPTEEYYNEQFF. Written as DNA, the CDR3 is TGTGCCAGCAGCATAGGAGCCCCGACAGAGGAGTACTACAATGAGCAGTTCTTC. The V and J genes are TRBV21-1 and TRBJ2-1; the D call of TRBD1 is as the table states it, not checked on the DNA. TRBV21-1 counts as a pseudogene. This CDR3 comprises 18 residues.

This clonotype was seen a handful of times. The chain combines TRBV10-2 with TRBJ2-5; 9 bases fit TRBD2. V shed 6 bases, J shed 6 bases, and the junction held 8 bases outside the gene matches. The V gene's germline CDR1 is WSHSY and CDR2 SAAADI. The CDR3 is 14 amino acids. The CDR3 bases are TGCGCCAGCAGCGCTAGCGGGATGGAACAGACCCAGTACTTC. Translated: CASSASGMEQTQYF.